This section outlines one TCR beta chain sequence together with its context. The source of the PBMCs was around 10 ml of fresh peripheral blood. The sample belongs to a study of T cells in Graves' hyperthyroidism and ophthalmopathy. Germline V gene lookup returns CDR1 MNHEY and CDR2 SVGAGI. After removal of 6 bases from V and 3 bases from J, the junction contained 14 bases not matched to a gene. The CDR3 has 16 amino acids. Amplification of TCR beta CDR3 regions was performed using RNA transcripts as template. The TCR CDR3 first-round RT-PCR relied on the HTBI primer set. TCRdb recomputed calls from the multiplex PCR reads with MiXCR, one row per CDR3 protein. The data show 750,000 to 950,000 distinct CDR3 sequences, more than 30% seen once.

The clonotype comes from a man aged 18-30 years with Graves' hyperthyroidism. Sequenced sample: blood. The chain combines TRBV6-5 with TRBJ2-7, with 7 bases lining up with TRBD1. This chain's CDR3 is CASSGARQGVLYEQYF. The CDR3 nucleotides are TGTGCCAGCAGCGGAGCTAGACAGGGAGTCCTCTACGAGCAGTACTTC.